These T cell receptor beta chains were read from a single sample in a study of blood T cell repertoires in COVID-19. Method: immunoSEQ multiplex PCR; TCRdb's copy keeps in-frame clones and lacks some. The sample yields around 180,000 clones, 70% to 90% seen once. Material: peripheral blood. These receptors were collected from a man aged 65 to 85 with active or convalescent COVID-19. The CDR3 runs from the conserved cysteine through the conserved F or W. The D gene is left open where the match is weak. Expanded clones are given a class, and other clones once, few, many or no size at all.

abundance: .; j_gene: TRBJ1-5; v_gene: TRBV19; d_gene: TRBD1; CDR3nt: TGTGCCAGTAGTACACGGGACAGGGGAAATCAGCCCCAGCATTTT; CDR3aa: CASSTRDRGNQPQHF
abundance: .; j_gene: TRBJ1-1; v_gene: TRBV7-2; d_gene: .; CDR3nt: TGTGCCAGCAGCGACGACAGCTACACTGAAGCTTTCTTT; CDR3aa: CASSDDSYTEAFF
abundance: .; j_gene: TRBJ2-5; v_gene: TRBV27; d_gene: .; CDR3nt: TGTGCCAGCAGTTATTCCCCGGACAGCCAAGAGACCCAGTACTTC; CDR3aa: CASSYSPDSQETQYF
abundance: once; j_gene: TRBJ1-2; v_gene: TRBV28; d_gene: TRBD1; CDR3nt: TGTGCCACCAAGAGGTCAGGGGGCTTCCCCTATGGCTACACCTTC; CDR3aa: CATKRSGGFPYGYTF
abundance: .; j_gene: TRBJ2-5; v_gene: TRBV18; d_gene: TRBD1; CDR3nt: TGTGCCAGCTCACTGACAGGGGACCAAGAGACCCAGTACTTC; CDR3aa: CASSLTGDQETQYF
abundance: .; j_gene: TRBJ1-6; v_gene: TRBV4-3; d_gene: .; CDR3nt: TGCGCCAGCAGCCAAGAGACCCCCCTCCCCCGGAGGCTCCACTTT; CDR3aa: CASSQETPLPRRLHF
abundance: .; j_gene: TRBJ1-5; v_gene: TRBV6-2/TRBV6-3; d_gene: TRBD1; CDR3nt: TGTGCCAGCAGTGCCCCGGACAGGGGGCTGTCAAATCAGCCCCAGCATTTT; CDR3aa: CASSAPDRGLSNQPQHF
abundance: .; j_gene: TRBJ1-6; v_gene: TRBV10-2; d_gene: TRBD1; CDR3nt: TGCGCCAGCGAGACAGGGGGGAATTCACCCCTCCACTTT; CDR3aa: CASETGGNSPLHF
abundance: few; j_gene: TRBJ2-1; v_gene: TRBV11-3; d_gene: TRBD2; CDR3nt: TGTGCCAGCAGCGGGGGGGTTTACAATGAGCAGTTCTTC; CDR3aa: CASSGGVYNEQFF
abundance: .; j_gene: TRBJ1-1; v_gene: TRBV6-5; d_gene: .; CDR3nt: TGTGCCAGCAGTTACTCGTCCGGGGGTAGGACTGAAGCTTTCTTT; CDR3aa: CASSYSSGGRTEAFF
abundance: .; j_gene: TRBJ1-5; v_gene: TRBV28; d_gene: .; CDR3nt: TGTGCCAGCAGTTTAGCCCCGGACAGCGAAGTGTATTATTATCGCAATCAGCCCCAGCATTTT; CDR3aa: CASSLAPDSEVYYYRNQPQHF
abundance: .; j_gene: TRBJ1-2; v_gene: TRBV3-1/TRBV3-2; d_gene: TRBD1; CDR3nt: TGTGCCAGCAGCCCGACAGGGTACGGCTACACCTTC; CDR3aa: CASSPTGYGYTF
abundance: .; j_gene: TRBJ2-5; v_gene: TRBV6-5; d_gene: TRBD1; CDR3nt: TGTGCCAGCAGCCGGACAGGGACTGGGACAGAGACCCAGTACTTC; CDR3aa: CASSRTGTGTETQYF
abundance: .; j_gene: TRBJ2-3; v_gene: TRBV7-2; d_gene: .; CDR3nt: TGTGCCAGCAGCTTAGGACTAGTAAGCACAGATACGCAGTATTTT; CDR3aa: CASSLGLVSTDTQYF
abundance: .; j_gene: TRBJ1-2; v_gene: TRBV30; d_gene: TRBD1; CDR3nt: TGTGCCTGGAGGGGGCAGGGGGCGTCTGGCTACACCTTC; CDR3aa: CAWRGQGASGYTF
abundance: .; j_gene: TRBJ1-1; v_gene: TRBV6-5; d_gene: .; CDR3nt: TGTGCCAGCAGTTTTGGGCCCCTTTCGAACACTGAAGCTTTCTTT; CDR3aa: CASSFGPLSNTEAFF
abundance: .; j_gene: TRBJ1-1; v_gene: TRBV5-5; d_gene: .; CDR3nt: TGTGCCAGCAGCGCCCCCGAACAGGGATCCCTTGAAGCTTTCTTT; CDR3aa: CASSAPEQGSLEAFF